This T cell receptor beta chain emerged from a study of blood T cells in healthy people across ages. The use of a sample-barcoded 5' primer and a J-beta primer mix characterized a second PCR of roughly 7 to 11 cycles. MiXCR, applied by TCRdb to the 5' RACE reads, yields one record per CDR3 protein. This sample carries roughly 1,700,000 distinct CDR3 sequences, roughly 27% of them seen once, and the ten largest clones take more than 6%. The germline V and J ends were trimmed by 5 bases and 1 base, with 16 bases remaining between them. Germline V gives CDR1 SGHTA, CDR2 FQGNSA. The CDR3 runs to 16 residues. Study-level results: No conclusive comparison of naive versus antigen-experienced cells was possible with unsorted PBMCs. Roughly linear declines in TCR beta diversity per million T cells occurred with age. Naive CD4+ cell counts and diversity both ran higher in long-lived than in aged donors.

In regard to this clonotype: Its antigen is currently unknown. Here the CDR3 omits its conserved ending phenylalanine or tryptophan, so a read error is the likely source.

This receptor was taken from a woman aged 25 to 45 in good health. The chain employs TRBV7-2 and TRBJ2-3, with D unresolved. Sequencing was performed on blood. CDR3 region: CASSPDLSWGTDTQYL. CDR3 in DNA: TGTGCCAGCAGCCCCGATCTGTCTTGGGGCACAGATACGCAGTATTTG.